The next 6 T cell receptor beta chains were all read from a single sample in a study of Tregs in tolerant kidney transplant recipients. Produced via immunoSEQ multiplex PCR; TCRdb's table is partial and in-frame only. The sample shows just under 65,000 clones, 98% of them seen only once. This specimen consisted of Tregs from blood, obtained before the transplant. These receptors were collected from a human donor who received a combined kidney and bone marrow transplant.

The chain is built from TRBV5-5 and TRBJ1-4; D possibly corresponds to TRBD1 (6 bases). V lost 0 bases, J lost 3 bases, and 15 bases lay in between. The V gene's germline CDR1 is SGHKS and CDR2 YYEKEE (reference sequence). The CDR3 is 17 residues long. The DNA for the CDR3 is TGTGCCAGCAGCTTGGGGCCGGGGGGGGCCTCTAATGAAAAACTGTTTTTT. This codes for CASSLGPGGASNEKLFF.

J is TRBJ2-5 and V is TRBV6-1; 11 bases match TRBD2. This CDR3 spans 18 amino acids. The V gene end was trimmed by 3 bases and the J gene end by 2 bases; junction bases not matched to a gene: 11. Looked up from germline, CDR1 is MNHNS and CDR2 is SASEGT. The chain's CDR3 is CASSDRATSGIAQETQYF. The CDR3 bases are TGTGCCAGCAGTGATCGAGCGACTAGCGGGATCGCGCAAGAGACCCAGTACTTC.

The V and J genes are TRBV10-3 and TRBJ1-1, with D possibly TRBD1 on 6 matching bases. Germline V gene data show CDR1 as ENHRY and CDR2 as SYGVKD. This CDR3 has 14 amino acids. Trimming shortened V by 6 bases and J by 4 bases, and 15 bases separated the two germline ends. The CDR3 loop is CAIRERDTRTEAFF. Here the CDR3 DNA reads TGTGCCATCAGAGAAAGGGACACCCGCACTGAAGCTTTCTTT.

The rearrangement links TRBV5-8 to TRBJ1-4; D is possibly TRBD1 (5 bases). V lost 2 bases and J 4 bases, leaving 9 bases between the germline ends. This CDR3 has 14 amino acids. Germline values: CDR1 SGHTS, CDR2 YDEGEE. CDR3 region: CASSFAQGNEKLFF. The DNA for the CDR3 is TGTGCCAGCAGCTTCGCGCAGGGTAATGAAAAACTGTTTTTT.

This chain links TRBV7-6 with TRBJ2-1; perhaps TRBD2 as D (6 bases). The CDR3 consists of 12 residues. V was pared by 3 bases and J by 7 bases, with 7 bases between. Germline CDR1 reads SGHVS; CDR2 reads FNYEAQ. CDR3 nucleotides: TGTGCCAGCAGCTTTAGCGGAAATGAGCAGTTCTTC. The encoded protein is CASSFSGNEQFF.

V gene TRBV18 combines with J gene TRBJ1-1; D gene uncertain. The CDR3 is made up of 14 amino acids. Germline V gives CDR1 KGHSH, CDR2 LQKENI. Trimming removed 2 bases at V and 0 bases at J, with 7 bases between. The CDR3 here is CASSPGLMNTEAFF. CDR3 coding DNA: TGTGCCAGCTCACCAGGGCTTATGAACACTGAAGCTTTCTTT.